These 11 T cell receptor beta chains share one sample of origin, sequenced in a study of shared clonotypes between healthy human individuals. Only in-frame clones appear in the TCRdb table, and some are missing; sequencing was by immunoSEQ multiplex PCR. The sample lists hundreds of thousands of clones, almost 97% seen once, with around 0.058% in the top ten. Sequencing used naive CD4+ T cells sorted from blood. Regarding subset: CD45RA+ positively selected. The origin of the receptors is a woman in her twenties or thirties in good health.

This chain uses TRBV5-1 with TRBJ2-7; 8 positions match TRBD2. CDR3 length: 15 amino acids. Trimming at V came to 2 bases and at J to 6 bases, leaving 10 bases not matched to a gene. Germline V gene lookup returns CDR1 SGHRS and CDR2 YFSETQ. In DNA, the CDR3 is TGCGCCAGCAGCTTTGGCGGGAGGCCCCCTGGCGAGCAGTACTTC. It codes for CASSFGGRPPGEQYF.

V is TRBV5-4 and J is TRBJ1-2; maybe TRBD1 (5 bases). Per germline, CDR1 SGHNT and CDR2 YYREEE (reference sequence). The length of the CDR3 is 15 residues. V was pared by 4 bases and J by 0 bases, with 13 bases between. CDR3 DNA sequence: TGTGCCAGCAGCCCGGGACGGCTAGCTAACTATGGCTACACCTTC. Translated: CASSPGRLANYGYTF.

The J gene is TRBJ2-3, the V gene TRBV5-6, with 7 bases that match TRBD2. Germline CDR1 and CDR2: SGHDT and YYEEEE. With V trimmed by 0 bases and J by 7 bases, 8 bases remained unmatched. The CDR3 length is 15 residues. CDR3 protein: CASSLGSSGGNTQYF. The CDR3 nucleotides are TGTGCCAGCAGCTTGGGCAGTTCGGGAGGAAATACGCAGTATTTT.

A single count supports this clone. The chain has TRBV7-8 and TRBJ2-3; D is uncertain. Germline V lookup: CDR1 SGHVS, CDR2 FQNEAQ. Trimming removed 5 bases from V and 6 bases from J, with 15 bases in between. This CDR3 is built from 14 residues. The DNA for the CDR3 is TGTGCCAGCAGCACCGGTCCCCTTGGGGATACGCAGTATTTT. Translation gives CASSTGPLGDTQYF. The full variable domain, rest sourced from reference TRBV7-8 and TRBJ2-3, is GAGVSQSPRYKVAKRGQDVALRCDPISGHVSLFWYQQALGQGPEFLTYFQNEAQLDKSGLPSDRFFAERPEGSVSTLKIQRTQQEDSAVYLCASSTGPLGDTQYFGPGTRLTVL.

The chain links TRBV10-3 to TRBJ2-1; D is perhaps TRBD2 (7 bases). V lost 8 bases to trimming and J lost 9 bases, with 11 bases between them. This CDR3 is built from 11 residues. Per the germline V gene, CDR1 is ENHRY and CDR2 is SYGVKD. CDR3 nucleotides: TGTGCCATCGGGGGGGGGCGTGAGCAGTTCTTC. Its translation: CAIGGGREQFF.

This chain connects TRBV25-1 to TRBJ1-3; possibly TRBD1 for D (5 bases). The V gene's germline CDR1 is MGHDK and CDR2 SYGVNS. The CDR3 is 15 amino acids. V shed 3 bases and J shed 2 bases, with 11 bases lying between them. The CDR3 is CASSEGTVTGNTIYF. The CDR3 bases are TGTGCCAGCAGTGAGGGGACGGTGACTGGAAACACCATATATTTT.

This chain connects TRBV6-5 to TRBJ2-7, with 11 bases lining up with TRBD1. V was pared by 4 bases and J by 4 bases, with 3 bases of the junction left unmatched. The CDR3 is made up of 14 amino acids. Germline V gene lookup returns CDR1 MNHEY and CDR2 SVGAGI. CDR3 region: CASSSDRGLYEQYF. The CDR3 DNA follows: TGTGCCAGCAGTTCGGACAGGGGGCTGTACGAGCAGTACTTC.

Here the CDR3 reads CASSVDSGRAYEQYF. The CDR3 DNA follows: TGTGCCAGCAGCGTGGATAGCGGGAGGGCCTACGAGCAGTACTTC. The chain joins TRBV9 to TRBJ2-7; 11 bases match TRBD2. Per germline, CDR1 SGDLS and CDR2 YYNGEE. CDR3 length equals 15 residues. The junction had 3 bases not matched to a gene; V was cut back by 2 bases and J by 2 bases.

V gene TRBV28 combines with J gene TRBJ2-5; D possibly matches TRBD1 or TRBD2 (5 bases each). The J call may be in error: the DNA end matches TRBJ2-7 better. The germline CDR1 and CDR2 sequences are MDHEN and SYDVKM. The CDR3 is made up of 14 amino acids. The CDR3 loop reads CASSAGTVRNEQYF. The DNA of the CDR3 is TGTGCCAGCAGCGCCGGGACGGTGAGGAACGAGCAGTACTTC.

Remarks on this clone: This same CDR3 is encoded by further DNA sequences in the sample. J is TRBJ1-2 and V is TRBV30; no definite D call. This CDR3 comprises 11 residues. Trimming took off 4 bases at V and 4 bases at J, with 7 bases between the two ends. The germline CDR1 and CDR2 sequences are GTSNPN and SVGIG (reference sequence). CDR3 protein: CAWTSSYGYTF. For the CDR3, the DNA is TGTGCCTGGACGAGTTCCTATGGCTACACCTTC.

The J gene is TRBJ1-5, the V gene TRBV28; TRBD1 matches 10 bases. Germline V gene data show CDR1 as MDHEN and CDR2 as SYDVKM. V shed 6 bases and J 6 bases; nucleotides not matched to a gene: 8. This CDR3 has 15 amino acids. The CDR3 sequence is CASSSGQGVGQPQHF. CDR3 nucleotide sequence: TGTGCCAGCAGCTCTGGACAGGGGGTAGGTCAGCCCCAGCATTTT.